This paragraph reports one TCR beta chain. The data are from a study of blood T cells in healthy people across ages. Together with a sample-barcoded 5' primer, a J-beta primer mix was included in a second PCR lasting about 7 to 11 cycles. Individual samples furnished no less than 2.5 million CDR3-containing paired-end reads apiece. TCRdb processed the 5' RACE reads anew with MiXCR; each CDR3 protein has one entry. The sample consists of around 780,000 distinct CDR3 sequences, 20% to 30% of them appearing once. V lost 1 base and J 2 bases, leaving 21 bases between the germline ends. CDR1 and CDR2 (germline): SGHVS, FNYEAQ. The CDR3 runs 19 residues. This sample was shared with a second study, whose subject was T cells of mothers and their children.

V and J are TRBV7-6 and TRBJ1-5; perhaps TRBD1 as D (6 bases). The specimen sequenced was blood. This sequence was found in a boy aged 10-17 years in good health. The CDR3 here is CASSLERGVRTVGNQPQHF. The CDR3 nucleotides are TGTGCCAGCAGCTTAGAGAGGGGTGTCAGGACAGTAGGCAATCAGCCCCAGCATTTT.